The TCR beta chain described here comes from a study of early stage breast cancer tumors. Deletions cut 0 bases from V and 10 bases from J, with 19 bases between. Germline-derived CDR1 and CDR2 are MRHNA and SNTAGT. The CDR3 is made up of 16 amino acids. Each sample had two DNA replicates, 0.5 ug blood or about 1.4 ug tissue. Sequenced by immunoSEQ multiplex PCR; TCRdb stores in-frame clones only, minus some. Counted here are 50,000 to 65,000 clones, roughly 80% occurring once; the ten biggest clones make up about 3.4%. This clonotype was sampled from a person younger than 45 with breast cancer. The material sequenced was blood. The V call is TRBV6-4, the J call TRBJ2-1, with D maybe TRBD1 (6 bases). In nucleotides, the CDR3 is TGTGCCAGCAGTGACTCTTGGGGGCGAAGTAGGCTCGAGCAGTTCTTC. Protein sequence: CASSDSWGRSRLEQFF.